The 3 T cell receptor beta chains below were found in one sample sequenced in a study of blood T cell repertoires in COVID-19. The table came from immunoSEQ multiplex PCR; TCRdb's copy has only in-frame clones and leaves some out. This sample has about 150,000 clones; 85% to 90% occur once, and the top ten carry around 16%. Material for sequencing was peripheral blood. These receptors came from a woman aged 40 to 50 with acute or convalescent COVID-19.

The chain is built from TRBV5-1 and TRBJ1-1; D possibly corresponds to TRBD1 (5 bases). Trimming pared 4 bases from V and 8 bases from J, leaving 15 bases between. This CDR3 contains 13 residues. From germline, CDR1 is SGHRS and CDR2 YFSETQ. Here the CDR3 DNA reads TGCGCCAGCAGCCAAGGGGTTCACTTCGAAGCTTTCTTT. It yields the protein CASSQGVHFEAFF.

This chain joins TRBV2 and TRBJ1-5; D is unclear. Germline CDR1 SNHLY, CDR2 FYNNEI. V was clipped by 4 bases and J by 6 bases, with 19 bases between them. The CDR3 has 16 amino acids. This CDR3 is CASSVLSGSATQPQHF. In nucleotides, the CDR3 is TGTGCCAGCAGTGTGCTGTCGGGGTCAGCGACTCAGCCCCAGCATTTT.

V and J are TRBV5-1 and TRBJ2-1; D is possibly TRBD2 (6 bases). Germline CDR1 reads SGHRS; CDR2 reads YFSETQ. The V end was cut by 4 bases, the J end by 0 bases, with 14 bases between. The CDR3 extends over 16 amino acids. The DNA for the CDR3 is TGCGCCAGCAGCAGGGAGGCGGCTAGCTCCTACAATGAGCAGTTCTTC. This codes for CASSREAASSYNEQFF. The entire variable domain, with the rest obtained from reference TRBV5-1 and TRBJ2-1, is as follows: KAGVTQTPRYLIKTRGQQVTLSCSPISGHRSVSWYQQTPGQGLQFLFEYFSETQRNKGNFPGRFSGRQFSNSRSEMNVSTLELGDSALYLCASSREAASSYNEQFFGPGTRLTVL.